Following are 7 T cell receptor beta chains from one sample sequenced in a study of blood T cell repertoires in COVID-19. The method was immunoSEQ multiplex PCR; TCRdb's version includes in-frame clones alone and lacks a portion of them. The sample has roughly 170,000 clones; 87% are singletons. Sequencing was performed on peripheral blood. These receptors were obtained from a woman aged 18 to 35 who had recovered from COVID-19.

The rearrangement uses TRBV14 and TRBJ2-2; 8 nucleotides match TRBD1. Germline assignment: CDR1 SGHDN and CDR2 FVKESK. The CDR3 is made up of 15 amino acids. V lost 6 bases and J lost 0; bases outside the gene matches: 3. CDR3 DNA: TGTGCCAGCAGGATGACAGGGGCGAACACCGGGGAGCTGTTTTTT. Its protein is CASRMTGANTGELFF. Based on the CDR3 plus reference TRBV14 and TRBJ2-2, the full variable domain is EAGVTQFPSHSVIEKGQTVTLRCDPISGHDNLYWYRRVMGKEIKFLLHFVKESKQDESGMPNNRFLAERTGGTYSTLKVQPAELEDSGVYFCASRMTGANTGELFFGEGSRLTVL.

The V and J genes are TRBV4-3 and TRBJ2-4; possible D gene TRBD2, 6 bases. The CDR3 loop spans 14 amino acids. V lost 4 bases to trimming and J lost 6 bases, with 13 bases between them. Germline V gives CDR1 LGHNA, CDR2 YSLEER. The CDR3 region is CASSLGGRRNIQYF. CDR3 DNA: TGCGCCAGCAGCCTTGGGGGGAGGCGAAACATTCAGTACTTC.

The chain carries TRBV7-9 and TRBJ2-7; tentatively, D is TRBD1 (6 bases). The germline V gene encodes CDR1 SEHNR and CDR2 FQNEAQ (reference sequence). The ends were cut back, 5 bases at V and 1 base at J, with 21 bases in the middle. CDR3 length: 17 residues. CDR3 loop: CASSIEGWDIPSYEQYF. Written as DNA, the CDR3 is TGTGCCAGCAGCATAGAGGGTTGGGACATTCCTTCCTACGAGCAGTACTTC.

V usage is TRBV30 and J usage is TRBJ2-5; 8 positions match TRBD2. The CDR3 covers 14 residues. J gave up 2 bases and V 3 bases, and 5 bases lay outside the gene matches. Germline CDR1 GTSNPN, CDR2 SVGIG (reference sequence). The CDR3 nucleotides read TGTGCCTGGAGAGAGCGGGGGATTCAAGAGACCCAGTACTTC. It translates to CAWRERGIQETQYF.

This chain's CDR3 is CASSPGTGRLNEQFF. The DNA of the CDR3 is TGTGCCAGCAGCCCAGGGACAGGGAGATTAAATGAGCAGTTCTTC. J is TRBJ2-1 and V is TRBV11-2, with TRBD1 identical over 9 bases. Germline V gene sequence: CDR1 SGHAT, CDR2 FQNNGV. The CDR3 sequence is 15 residues long. Germline trimming cut 5 bases from V and 7 bases from J; bases unmatched to any gene: 9.

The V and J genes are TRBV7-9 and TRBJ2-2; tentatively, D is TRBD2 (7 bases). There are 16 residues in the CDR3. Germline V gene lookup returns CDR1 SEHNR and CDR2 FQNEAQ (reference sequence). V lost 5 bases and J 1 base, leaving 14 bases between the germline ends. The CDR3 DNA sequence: TGTGCCAGCAGCCCTCTCGGGGGGCTGAACACCGGGGAGCTGTTTTTT. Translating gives CASSPLGGLNTGELFF.

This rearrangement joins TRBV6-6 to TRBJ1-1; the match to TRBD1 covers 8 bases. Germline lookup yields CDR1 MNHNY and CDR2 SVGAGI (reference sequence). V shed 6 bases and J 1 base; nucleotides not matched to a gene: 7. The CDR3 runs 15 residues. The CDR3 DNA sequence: TGTGCCAGCAGCCCGGACAGGGTTCGGAACACTGAAGCTTTCTTT. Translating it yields CASSPDRVRNTEAFF.